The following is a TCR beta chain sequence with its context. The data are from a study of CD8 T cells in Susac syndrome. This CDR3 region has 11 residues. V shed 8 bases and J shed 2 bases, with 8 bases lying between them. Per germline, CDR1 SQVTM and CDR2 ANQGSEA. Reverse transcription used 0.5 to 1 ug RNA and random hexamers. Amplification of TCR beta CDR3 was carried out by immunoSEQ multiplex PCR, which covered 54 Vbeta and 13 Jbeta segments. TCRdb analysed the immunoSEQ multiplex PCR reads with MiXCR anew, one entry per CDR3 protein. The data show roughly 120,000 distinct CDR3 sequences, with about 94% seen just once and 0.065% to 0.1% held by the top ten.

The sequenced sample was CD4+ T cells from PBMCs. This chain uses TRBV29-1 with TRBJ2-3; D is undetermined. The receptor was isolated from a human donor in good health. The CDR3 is CSQKATDTQYF. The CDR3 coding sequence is TGCAGCCAAAAGGCCACAGATACGCAGTATTTT.